This entry is about one T cell receptor (beta chain). What it binds is unknown. The sample comes from a study of lymphopenia after photon versus proton radiotherapy. Study results and limitations: Oligoclonal CD8+ Temra expansion after nadir drove photon patients' diversity drop. Proton therapy kept repertoires fairly stable, unlike photons, which gained effector/memory cells. Only patients who died were analyzed for survival; proton advantage is unproven. In patients who died, overall survival fell as post-nadir TCR diversity dropped more.

The CDR3 consists of 15 residues. Between the trimmed V and J ends, which lost 1 base and 0 bases, there was a span of 12 bases. The germline V gene encodes CDR1 SQVTM and CDR2 ANQGSEA. The table came from immunoSEQ multiplex PCR; TCRdb's copy has only in-frame clones and leaves some out. This sample yields 75,000 or so clones, of which around 88% are seen a single time; about 1.3% belongs to the top ten. The sequence derives from a man in his 60s with pancreatic cancer. This chain uses TRBV29-1 with TRBJ1-1; D is possibly TRBD1 (6 bases). The specimen was peripheral blood, collected from a patient treated with proton-based radiotherapy. CDR3 loop: CSVEALGALNTEAFF. The CDR3 nucleotides are TGCAGCGTTGAAGCCTTGGGGGCTTTGAACACTGAAGCTTTCTTT.